The subject of this entry is one T cell receptor (beta chain). Its antigen is as yet unknown. Trimming took 5 bases from V and 1 from J; bases not matched to a gene: 4. The CDR3 length is 14 residues. The V gene's germline CDR1 is MNHEY and CDR2 SMNVEV (reference sequence). PCR employed 60 Vbeta and 13 Jbeta primers. The data were produced by immunoSEQ multiplex PCR, yet TCRdb's version contains in-frame clones alone and is incomplete. The sample lists about 94,000 clones, approximately 72% occurring once. The entry originates in a study of cytomegalovirus exposure and HLA in healthy donors. General study points: Across HLA loci, a later analysis found differing TCR association rates, with DRB1 most and HLA-C fewest. Available immune exposure information was restricted to CMV serostatus only.

V and J are TRBV27 and TRBJ2-7; 8 nucleotides line up with TRBD2. Specimen: PBMCs. The TCR originated in a man aged 35 to 55 in good health and CMV-seropositive. CDR3 in DNA: TGTGCCAGCAGTGCGACTAGCGTTTCCTACGAGCAGTACTTC. Its protein is CASSATSVSYEQYF.